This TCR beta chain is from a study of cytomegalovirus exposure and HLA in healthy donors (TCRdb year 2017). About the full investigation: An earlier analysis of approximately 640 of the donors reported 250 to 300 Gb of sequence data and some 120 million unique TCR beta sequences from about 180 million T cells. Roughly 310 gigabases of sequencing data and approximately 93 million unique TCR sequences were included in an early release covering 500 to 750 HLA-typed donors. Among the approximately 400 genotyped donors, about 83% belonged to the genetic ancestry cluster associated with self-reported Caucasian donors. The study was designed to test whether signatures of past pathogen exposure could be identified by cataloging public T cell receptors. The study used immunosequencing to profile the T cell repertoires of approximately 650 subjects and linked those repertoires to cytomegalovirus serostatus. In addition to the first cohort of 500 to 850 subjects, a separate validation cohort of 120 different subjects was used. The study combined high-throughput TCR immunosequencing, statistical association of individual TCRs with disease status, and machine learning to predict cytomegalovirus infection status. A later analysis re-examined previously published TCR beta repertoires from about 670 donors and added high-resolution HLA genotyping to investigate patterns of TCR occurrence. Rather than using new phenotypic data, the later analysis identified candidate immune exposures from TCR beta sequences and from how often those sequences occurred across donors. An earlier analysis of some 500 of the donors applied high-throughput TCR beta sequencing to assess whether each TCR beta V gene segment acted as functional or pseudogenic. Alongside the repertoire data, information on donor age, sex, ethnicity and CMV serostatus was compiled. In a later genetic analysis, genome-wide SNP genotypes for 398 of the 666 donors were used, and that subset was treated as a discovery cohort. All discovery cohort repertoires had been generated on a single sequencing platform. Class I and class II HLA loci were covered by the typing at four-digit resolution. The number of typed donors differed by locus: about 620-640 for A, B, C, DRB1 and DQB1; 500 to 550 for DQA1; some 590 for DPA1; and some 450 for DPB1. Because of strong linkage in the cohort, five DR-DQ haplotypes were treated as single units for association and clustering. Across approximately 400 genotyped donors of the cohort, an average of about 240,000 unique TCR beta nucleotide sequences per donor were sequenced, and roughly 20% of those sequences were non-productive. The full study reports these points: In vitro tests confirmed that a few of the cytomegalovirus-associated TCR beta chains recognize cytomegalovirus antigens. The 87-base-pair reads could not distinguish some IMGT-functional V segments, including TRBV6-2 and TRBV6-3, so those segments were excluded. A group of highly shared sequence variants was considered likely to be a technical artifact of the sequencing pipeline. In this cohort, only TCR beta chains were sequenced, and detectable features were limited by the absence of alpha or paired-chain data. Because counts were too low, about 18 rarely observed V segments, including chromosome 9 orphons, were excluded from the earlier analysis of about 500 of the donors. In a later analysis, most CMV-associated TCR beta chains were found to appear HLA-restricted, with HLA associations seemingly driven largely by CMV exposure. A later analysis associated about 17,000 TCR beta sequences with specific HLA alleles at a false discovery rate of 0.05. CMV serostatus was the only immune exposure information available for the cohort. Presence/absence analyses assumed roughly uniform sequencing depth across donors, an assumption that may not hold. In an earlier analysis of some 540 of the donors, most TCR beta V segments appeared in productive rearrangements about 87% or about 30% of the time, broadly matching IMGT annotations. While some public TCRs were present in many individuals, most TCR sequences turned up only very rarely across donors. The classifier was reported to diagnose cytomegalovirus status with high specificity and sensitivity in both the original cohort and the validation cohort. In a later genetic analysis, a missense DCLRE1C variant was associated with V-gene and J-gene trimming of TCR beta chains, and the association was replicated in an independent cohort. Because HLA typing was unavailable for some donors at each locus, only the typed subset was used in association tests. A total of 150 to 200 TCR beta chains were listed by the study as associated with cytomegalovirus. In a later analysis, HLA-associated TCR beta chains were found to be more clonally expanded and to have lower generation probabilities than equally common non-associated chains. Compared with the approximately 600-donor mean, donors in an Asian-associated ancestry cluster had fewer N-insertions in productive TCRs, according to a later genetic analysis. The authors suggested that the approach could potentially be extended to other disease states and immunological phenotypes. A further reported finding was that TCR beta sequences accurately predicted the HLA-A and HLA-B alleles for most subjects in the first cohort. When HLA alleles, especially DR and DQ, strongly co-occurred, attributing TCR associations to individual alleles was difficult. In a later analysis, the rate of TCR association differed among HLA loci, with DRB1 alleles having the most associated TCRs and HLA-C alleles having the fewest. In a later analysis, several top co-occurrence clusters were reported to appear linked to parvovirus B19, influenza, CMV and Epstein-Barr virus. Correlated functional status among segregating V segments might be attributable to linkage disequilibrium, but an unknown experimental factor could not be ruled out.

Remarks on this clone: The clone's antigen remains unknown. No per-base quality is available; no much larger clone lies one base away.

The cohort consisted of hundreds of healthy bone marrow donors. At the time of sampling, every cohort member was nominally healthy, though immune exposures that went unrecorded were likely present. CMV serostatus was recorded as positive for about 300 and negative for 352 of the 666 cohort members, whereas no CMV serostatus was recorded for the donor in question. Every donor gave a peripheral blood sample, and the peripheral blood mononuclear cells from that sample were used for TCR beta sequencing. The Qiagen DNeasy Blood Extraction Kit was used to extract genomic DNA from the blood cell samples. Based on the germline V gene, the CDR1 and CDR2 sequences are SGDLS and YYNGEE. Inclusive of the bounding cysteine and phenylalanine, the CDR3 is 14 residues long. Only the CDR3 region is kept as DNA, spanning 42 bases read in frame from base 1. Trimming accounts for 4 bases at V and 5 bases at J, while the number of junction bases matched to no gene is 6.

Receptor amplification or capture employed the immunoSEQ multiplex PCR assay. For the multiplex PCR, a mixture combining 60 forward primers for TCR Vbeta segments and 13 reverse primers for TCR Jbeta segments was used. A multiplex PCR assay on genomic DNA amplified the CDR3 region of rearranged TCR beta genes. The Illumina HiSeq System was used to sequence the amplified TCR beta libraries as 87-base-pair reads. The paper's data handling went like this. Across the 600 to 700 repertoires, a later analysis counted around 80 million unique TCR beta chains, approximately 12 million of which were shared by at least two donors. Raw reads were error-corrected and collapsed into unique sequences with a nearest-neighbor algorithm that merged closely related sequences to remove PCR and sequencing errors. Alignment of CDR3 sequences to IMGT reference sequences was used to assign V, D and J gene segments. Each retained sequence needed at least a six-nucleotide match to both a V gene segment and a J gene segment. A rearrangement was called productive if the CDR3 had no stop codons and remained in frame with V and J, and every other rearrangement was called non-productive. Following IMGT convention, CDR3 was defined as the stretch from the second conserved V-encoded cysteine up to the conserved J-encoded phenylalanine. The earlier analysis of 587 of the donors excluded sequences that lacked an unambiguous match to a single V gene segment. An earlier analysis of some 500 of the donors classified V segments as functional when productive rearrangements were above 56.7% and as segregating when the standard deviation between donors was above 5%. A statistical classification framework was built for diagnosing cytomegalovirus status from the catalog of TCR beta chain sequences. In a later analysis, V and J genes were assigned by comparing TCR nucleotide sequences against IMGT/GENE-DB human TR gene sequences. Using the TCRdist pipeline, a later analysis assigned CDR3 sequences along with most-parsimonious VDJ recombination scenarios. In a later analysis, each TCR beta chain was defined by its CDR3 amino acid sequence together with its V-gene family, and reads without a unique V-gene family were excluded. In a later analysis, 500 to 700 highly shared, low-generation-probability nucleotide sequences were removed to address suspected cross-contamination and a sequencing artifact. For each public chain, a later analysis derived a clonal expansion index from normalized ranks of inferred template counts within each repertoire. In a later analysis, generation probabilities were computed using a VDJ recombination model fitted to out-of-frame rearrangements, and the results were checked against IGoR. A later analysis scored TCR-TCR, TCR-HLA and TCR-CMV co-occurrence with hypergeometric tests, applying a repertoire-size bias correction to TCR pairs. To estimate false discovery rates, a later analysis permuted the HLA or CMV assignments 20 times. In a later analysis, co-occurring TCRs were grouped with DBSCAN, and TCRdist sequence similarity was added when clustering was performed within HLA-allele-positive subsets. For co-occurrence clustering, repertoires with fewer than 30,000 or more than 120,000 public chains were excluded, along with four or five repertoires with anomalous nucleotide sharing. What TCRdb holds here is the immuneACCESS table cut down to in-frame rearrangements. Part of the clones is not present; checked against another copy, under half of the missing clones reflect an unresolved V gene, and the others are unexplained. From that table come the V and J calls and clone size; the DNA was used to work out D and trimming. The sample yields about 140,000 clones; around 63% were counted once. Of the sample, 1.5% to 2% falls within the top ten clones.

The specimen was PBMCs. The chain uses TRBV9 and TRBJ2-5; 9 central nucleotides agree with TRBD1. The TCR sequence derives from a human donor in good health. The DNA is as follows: TGTGCCAGCAGCACGACAGGGGGGCAGGAGACCCAGTACTTC. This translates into CASSTTGGQETQYF.